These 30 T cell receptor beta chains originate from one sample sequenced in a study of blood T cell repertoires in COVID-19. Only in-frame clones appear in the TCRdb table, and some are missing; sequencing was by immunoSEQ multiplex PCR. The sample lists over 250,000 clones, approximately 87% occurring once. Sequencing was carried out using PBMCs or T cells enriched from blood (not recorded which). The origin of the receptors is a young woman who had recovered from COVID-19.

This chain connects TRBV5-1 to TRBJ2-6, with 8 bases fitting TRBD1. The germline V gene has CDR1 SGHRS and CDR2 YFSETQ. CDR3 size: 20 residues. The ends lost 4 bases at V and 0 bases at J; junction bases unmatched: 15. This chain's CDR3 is CASSLGYRRTGSSGANVLTF. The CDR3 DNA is TGCGCCAGCAGCCTGGGGTACCGTAGGACAGGGAGCTCTGGGGCCAACGTCCTGACTTTC.

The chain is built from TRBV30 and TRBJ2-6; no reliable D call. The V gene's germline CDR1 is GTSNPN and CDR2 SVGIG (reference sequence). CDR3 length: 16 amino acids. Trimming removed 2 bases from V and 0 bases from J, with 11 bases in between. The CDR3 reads CAWSRSPTSGANVLTF. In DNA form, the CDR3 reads TGTGCCTGGAGTCGCTCCCCTACCTCTGGGGCCAACGTCCTGACTTTC.

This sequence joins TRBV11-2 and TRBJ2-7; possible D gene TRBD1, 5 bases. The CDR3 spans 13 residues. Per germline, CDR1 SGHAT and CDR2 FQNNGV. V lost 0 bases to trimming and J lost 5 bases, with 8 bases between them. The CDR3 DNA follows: TGTGCCAGCAGCTTAGATCCAGGGAACGAGCAGTACTTC. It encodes CASSLDPGNEQYF.

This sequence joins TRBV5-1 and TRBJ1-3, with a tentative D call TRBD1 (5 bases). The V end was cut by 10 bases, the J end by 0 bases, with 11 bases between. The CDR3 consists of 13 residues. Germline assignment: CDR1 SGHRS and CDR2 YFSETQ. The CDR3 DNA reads TGCGCCCCCTGGGGGGGCTCTGGAAACACCATATATTTT. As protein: CAPWGGSGNTIYF.

The CDR3 is CASSQDFPHQYNEQFF. DNA of the CDR3: TGTGCCAGCAGCCAAGACTTCCCACACCAATACAATGAGCAGTTCTTC. The rearrangement joins TRBV3-1 (or the pseudogene TRBV3-2) to TRBJ2-1; D is unresolved. Trimming left V 0 bases short and J 4 bases short, with 13 bases between. Germline V gene sequence: CDR1 LGHDT, CDR2 YNNKEL (reference sequence). This CDR3 has 16 residues.

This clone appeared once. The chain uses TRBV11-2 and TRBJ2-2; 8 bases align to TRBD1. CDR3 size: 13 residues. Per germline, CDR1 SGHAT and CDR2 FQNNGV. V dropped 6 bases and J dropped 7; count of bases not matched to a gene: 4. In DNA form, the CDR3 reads TGTGCCAGCAGGAGGACAGGGCTCGGGGAGCTGTTTTTT. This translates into CASRRTGLGELFF. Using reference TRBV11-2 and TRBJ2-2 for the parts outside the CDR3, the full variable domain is EAGVAQSPRYKIIEKRQSVAFWCNPISGHATLYWYQQILGQGPKLLIQFQNNGVVDDSQLPKDRFSAERLKGVDSTLKIQPAKLEDSAVYLCASRRTGLGELFFGEGSRLTVL.

As DNA, the CDR3 is TGTGCCAGCAGCTTAGTGGGGACTAGCTTCGATGAGCAGTTCTTC. Its protein is CASSLVGTSFDEQFF. V and J are TRBV7-6 and TRBJ2-1, with 9 bases lining up with TRBD2. V shed 1 base and J 8 bases; nucleotides not matched to a gene: 6. CDR1 is SGHVS, CDR2 FNYEAQ, per germline. This CDR3 region has 15 residues.

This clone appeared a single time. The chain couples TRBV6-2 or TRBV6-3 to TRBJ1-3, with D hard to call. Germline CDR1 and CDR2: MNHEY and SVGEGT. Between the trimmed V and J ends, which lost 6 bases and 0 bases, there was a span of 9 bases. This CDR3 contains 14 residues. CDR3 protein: CASSSGDSGNTIYF. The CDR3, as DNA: TGTGCCAGCAGCTCAGGTGACTCTGGAAACACCATATATTTT.

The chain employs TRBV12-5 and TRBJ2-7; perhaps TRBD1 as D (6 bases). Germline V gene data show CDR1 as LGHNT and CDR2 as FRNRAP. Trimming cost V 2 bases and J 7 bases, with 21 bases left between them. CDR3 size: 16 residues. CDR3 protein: CASGLCPSVSRGEQYF. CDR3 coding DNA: TGTGCTAGTGGTTTGTGCCCTTCTGTCTCGAGGGGGGAGCAGTACTTC.

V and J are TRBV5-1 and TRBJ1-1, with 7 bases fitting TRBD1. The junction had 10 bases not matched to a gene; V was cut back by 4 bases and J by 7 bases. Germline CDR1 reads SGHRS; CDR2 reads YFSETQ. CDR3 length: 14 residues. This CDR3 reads CASSKGTALDEAFF. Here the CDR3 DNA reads TGCGCCAGCAGCAAAGGGACAGCCCTTGATGAAGCTTTCTTT.

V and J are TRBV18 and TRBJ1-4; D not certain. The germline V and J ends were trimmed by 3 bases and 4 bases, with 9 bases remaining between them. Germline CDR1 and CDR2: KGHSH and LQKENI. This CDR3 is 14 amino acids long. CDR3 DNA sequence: TGTGCCAGCTCACCCGGATGGAGTAATGAAAAACTGTTTTTT. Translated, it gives CASSPGWSNEKLFF.

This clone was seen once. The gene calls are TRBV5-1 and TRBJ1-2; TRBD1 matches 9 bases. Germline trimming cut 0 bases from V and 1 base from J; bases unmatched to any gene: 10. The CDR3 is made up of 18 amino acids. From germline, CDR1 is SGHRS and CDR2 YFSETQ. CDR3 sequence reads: CASSLAPGQGGGNYGYTF. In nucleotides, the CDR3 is TGCGCCAGCAGCTTGGCCCCGGGACAGGGAGGAGGTAACTATGGCTACACCTTC.

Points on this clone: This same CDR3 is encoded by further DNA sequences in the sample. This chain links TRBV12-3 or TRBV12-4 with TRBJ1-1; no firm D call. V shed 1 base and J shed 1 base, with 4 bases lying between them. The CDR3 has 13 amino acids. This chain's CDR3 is CASSLGPNTEAFF. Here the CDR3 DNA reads TGTGCCAGCAGTTTAGGGCCGAACACTGAAGCTTTCTTT.

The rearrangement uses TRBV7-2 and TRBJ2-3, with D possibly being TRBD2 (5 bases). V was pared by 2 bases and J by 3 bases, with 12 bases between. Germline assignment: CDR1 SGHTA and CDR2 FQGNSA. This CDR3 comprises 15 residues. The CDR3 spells CASSLMAGTTDTQYF. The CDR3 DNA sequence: TGTGCCAGCAGCTTAATGGCGGGTACAACAGATACGCAGTATTTT.

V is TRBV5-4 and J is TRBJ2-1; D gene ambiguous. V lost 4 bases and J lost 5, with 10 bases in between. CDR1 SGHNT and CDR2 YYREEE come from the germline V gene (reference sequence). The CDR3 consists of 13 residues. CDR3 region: CASSTVANNEQFF. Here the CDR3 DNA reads TGTGCCAGCAGCACAGTGGCCAACAATGAGCAGTTCTTC.

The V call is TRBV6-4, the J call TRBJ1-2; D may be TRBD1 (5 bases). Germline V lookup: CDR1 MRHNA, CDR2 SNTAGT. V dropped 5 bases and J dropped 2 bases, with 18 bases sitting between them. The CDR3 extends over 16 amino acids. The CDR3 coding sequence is TGTGCCAGCAGTCCTTCCGGCATAGGGGCGAACTATGGCTACACCTTC. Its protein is CASSPSGIGANYGYTF.

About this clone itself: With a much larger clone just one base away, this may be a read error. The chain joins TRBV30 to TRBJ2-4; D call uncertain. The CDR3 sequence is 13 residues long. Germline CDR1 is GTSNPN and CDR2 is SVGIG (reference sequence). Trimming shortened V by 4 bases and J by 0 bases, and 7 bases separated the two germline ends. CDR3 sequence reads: CAWMALAKNIQYF. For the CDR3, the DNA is TGTGCCTGGATGGCCTTAGCCAAAAACATTCAGTACTTC. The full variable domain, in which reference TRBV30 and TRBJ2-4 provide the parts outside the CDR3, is SQTIHQWPATLVQPVGSPLSLECTVEGTSNPNLYWYRQAAGRGLQLLFYSVGIGQISSEVPQNLSASRPQDRQFILSSKKLLLSDSGFYLCAWMALAKNIQYFGAGTRLSVL.

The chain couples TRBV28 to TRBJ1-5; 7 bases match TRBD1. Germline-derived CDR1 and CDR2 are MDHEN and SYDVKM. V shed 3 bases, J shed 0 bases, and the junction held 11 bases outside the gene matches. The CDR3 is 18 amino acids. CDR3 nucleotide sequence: TGTGCCAGCAGTTTCCCGACAGGGCGCCCTTATAGCAATCAGCCCCAGCATTTT. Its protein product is CASSFPTGRPYSNQPQHF.

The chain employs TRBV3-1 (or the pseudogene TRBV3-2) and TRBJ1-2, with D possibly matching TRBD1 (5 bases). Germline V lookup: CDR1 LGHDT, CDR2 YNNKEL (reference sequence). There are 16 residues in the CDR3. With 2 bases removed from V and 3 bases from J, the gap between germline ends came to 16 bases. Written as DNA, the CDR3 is TGTGCCAGCAGCCAACAAGGAGGGGATTCGCACTATGGCTACACCTTC. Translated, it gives CASSQQGGDSHYGYTF.

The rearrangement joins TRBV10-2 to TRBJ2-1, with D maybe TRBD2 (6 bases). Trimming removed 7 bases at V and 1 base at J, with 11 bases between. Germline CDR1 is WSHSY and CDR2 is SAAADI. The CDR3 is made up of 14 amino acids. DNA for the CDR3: TGCGCCAGCAAGGAGGGGTGGTCCTACAATGAGCAGTTCTTC. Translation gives CASKEGWSYNEQFF.

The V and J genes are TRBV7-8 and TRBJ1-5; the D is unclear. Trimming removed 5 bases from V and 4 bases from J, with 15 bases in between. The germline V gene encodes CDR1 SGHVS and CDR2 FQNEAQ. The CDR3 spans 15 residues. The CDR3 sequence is CASSEIRGSNQPQHF. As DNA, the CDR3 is TGTGCCAGCAGCGAGATCCGGGGTTCGAATCAGCCCCAGCATTTT.

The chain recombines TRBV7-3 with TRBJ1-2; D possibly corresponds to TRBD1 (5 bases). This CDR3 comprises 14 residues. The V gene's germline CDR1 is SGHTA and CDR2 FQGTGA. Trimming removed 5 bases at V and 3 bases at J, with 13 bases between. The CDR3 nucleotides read TGTGCCAGCAGCCCGCGGGGGGGAGACTATGGCTACACCTTC. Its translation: CASSPRGGDYGYTF. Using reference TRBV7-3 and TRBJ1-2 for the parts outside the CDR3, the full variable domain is GAGVSQTPSNKVTEKGKYVELRCDPISGHTALYWYRQSLGQGPEFLIYFQGTGAADDSGLPNDRFFAVRPEGSVSTLKIQRTERGDSAVYLCASSPRGGDYGYTFGSGTRLTVV.

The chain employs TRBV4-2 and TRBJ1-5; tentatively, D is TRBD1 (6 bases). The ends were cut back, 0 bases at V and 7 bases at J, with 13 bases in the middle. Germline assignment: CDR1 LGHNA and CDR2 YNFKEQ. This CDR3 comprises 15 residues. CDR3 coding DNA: TGTGCCAGCAGCCAAGAACAGGGCGGATGGCAGCCCCAGCATTTT. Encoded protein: CASSQEQGGWQPQHF.

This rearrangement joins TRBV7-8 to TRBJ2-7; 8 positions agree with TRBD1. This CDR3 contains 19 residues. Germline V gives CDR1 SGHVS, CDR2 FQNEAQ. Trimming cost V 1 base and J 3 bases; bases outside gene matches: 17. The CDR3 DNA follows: TGTGCCAGCAGCTTAGTGTCTTGGGACAGGAGCCTCTCGAACTACGAGCAGTACTTC. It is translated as CASSLVSWDRSLSNYEQYF.

The CDR3 is CASSFKRENSPLHF. The CDR3 DNA follows: TGTGCCAGCAGCTTTAAAAGGGAGAATTCACCCCTCCACTTT. The chain links TRBV5-4 to TRBJ1-6, with D hard to call. Trimming stripped 2 bases from V and 7 bases from J, with 10 bases between. CDR3 size: 14 residues. Germline CDR1 reads SGHNT; CDR2 reads YYREEE (reference sequence).

CDR3 nucleotides: TGCGCCAGCAGCCCAGAAGGGACAGAGGCCTATGGCTACACCTTC. It is translated as CASSPEGTEAYGYTF. The chain employs TRBV4-1 and TRBJ1-2, with 7 bases that match TRBD1. Germline CDR1 MGHRA, CDR2 YSYEKL. The CDR3 runs 15 residues. The V and J ends lost 4 bases and 4 bases, in that order; junction bases with no gene match: 9.

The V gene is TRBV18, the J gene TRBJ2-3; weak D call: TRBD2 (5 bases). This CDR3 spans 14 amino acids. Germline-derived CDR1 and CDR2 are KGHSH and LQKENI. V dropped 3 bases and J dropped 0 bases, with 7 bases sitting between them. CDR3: CASSPRGSTDTQYF. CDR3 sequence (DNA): TGTGCCAGCTCACCGAGAGGGAGCACAGATACGCAGTATTTT.

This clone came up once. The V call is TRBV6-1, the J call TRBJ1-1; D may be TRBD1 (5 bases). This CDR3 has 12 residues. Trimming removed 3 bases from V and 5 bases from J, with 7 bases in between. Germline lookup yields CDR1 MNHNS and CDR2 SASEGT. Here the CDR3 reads CASSEDTTEAFF. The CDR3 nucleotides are TGTGCCAGCAGTGAGGACACGACTGAAGCTTTCTTT.

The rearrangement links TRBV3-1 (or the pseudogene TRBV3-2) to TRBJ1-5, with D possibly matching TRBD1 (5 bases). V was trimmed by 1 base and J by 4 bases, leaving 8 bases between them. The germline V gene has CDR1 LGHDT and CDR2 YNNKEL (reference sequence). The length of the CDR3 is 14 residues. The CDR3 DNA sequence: TGTGCCAGCAGCCAAGTCGGGACTAATCAGCCCCAGCATTTT. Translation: CASSQVGTNQPQHF.

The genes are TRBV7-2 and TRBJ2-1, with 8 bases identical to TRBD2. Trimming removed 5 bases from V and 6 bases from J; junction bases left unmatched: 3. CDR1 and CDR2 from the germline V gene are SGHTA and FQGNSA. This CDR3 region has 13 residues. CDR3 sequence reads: CASSQTSVNEQFF. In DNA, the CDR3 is TGTGCCAGCAGCCAGACTAGCGTCAATGAGCAGTTCTTC.